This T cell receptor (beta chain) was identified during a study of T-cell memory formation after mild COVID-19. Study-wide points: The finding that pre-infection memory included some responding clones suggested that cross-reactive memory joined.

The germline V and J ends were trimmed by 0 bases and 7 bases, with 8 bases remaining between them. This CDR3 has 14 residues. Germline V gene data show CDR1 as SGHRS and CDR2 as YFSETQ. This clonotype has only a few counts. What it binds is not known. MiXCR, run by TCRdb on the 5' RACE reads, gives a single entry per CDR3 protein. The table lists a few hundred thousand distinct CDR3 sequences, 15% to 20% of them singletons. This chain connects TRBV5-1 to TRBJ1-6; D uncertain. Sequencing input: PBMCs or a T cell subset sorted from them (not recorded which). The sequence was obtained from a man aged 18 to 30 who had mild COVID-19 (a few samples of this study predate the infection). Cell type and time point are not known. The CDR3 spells CASSLEQPNSPLHF. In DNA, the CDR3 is TGCGCCAGCAGCTTGGAACAGCCGAATTCACCCCTCCACTTT. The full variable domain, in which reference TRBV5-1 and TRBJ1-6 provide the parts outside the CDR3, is KAGVTQTPRYLIKTRGQQVTLSCSPISGHRSVSWYQQTPGQGLQFLFEYFSETQRNKGNFPGRFSGRQFSNSRSEMNVSTLELGDSALYLCASSLEQPNSPLHFGNGTRLTVT.